Listed here are 4 T cell receptor beta chains from one sample, sequenced in a study of Graves' ophthalmopathy and Graves' hyperthyroidism. Amplified material comprised TCR beta CDR3 regions derived from RNA transcripts. In the first round, RT-PCR was carried out with HTBI primers, and a multiplex PCR formed the second round. Via MiXCR, TCRdb re-called the multiplex PCR reads, giving one row per CDR3 protein. This sample carries hundreds of thousands of distinct CDR3 sequences, approximately 39% of them seen once, and the ten largest clones take 3% to 4%. Material: peripheral blood. These receptors came from an adult man with Graves' ophthalmopathy.

This clonotype has ten or more counts. This sequence joins TRBV7-8 and TRBJ1-1, with D hard to call. The CDR3 is 14 amino acids. CDR1 is SGHVS and CDR2 is FQNEAQ in the germline V gene. V was pared by 1 base and J by 4 bases, with 10 bases between. CDR3 nucleotide sequence: TGTGCCAGCAGCTTAGACCCGGTTTCCACTGAAGCTTTCTTT. As protein: CASSLDPVSTEAFF.

V gene TRBV19 combines with J gene TRBJ1-1; the D gene is possibly TRBD1 (6 bases). Germline CDR1 is LNHDA and CDR2 is SQIVND (reference sequence). The CDR3 is 14 amino acids. Deletions cut 3 bases from V and 4 bases from J, with 12 bases between. CDR3 sequence: CASSIWQGTTEAFF. The CDR3 nucleotides are TGTGCCAGTAGTATTTGGCAGGGGACCACTGAAGCTTTCTTT.

This clonotype has only one observation. The conserved closing phenylalanine or tryptophan is absent in this CDR3, likely reflecting a read error. The DNA is omitted, as the CDR3 cannot be located on it reliably, and the CDR3 follows TCRdb's listing. The V gene is TRBV7-8, the J gene TRBJ2-6; the listed D gene, TRBD2, was not tested against the DNA. With termini counted, the CDR3 has 9 amino acids. The germline V gene has CDR1 SGHVS and CDR2 FQNEAQ. This CDR3 is CASVGAGGI.

This clonotype was detected ten times or more. The chain links TRBV20-1 to TRBJ1-2, with D possibly being TRBD1 (6 bases). The CDR3 runs 13 residues. Deletions cut 3 bases from V and 6 bases from J, with 14 bases between. CDR1 is DFQATT, CDR2 SNEGSKA, per germline (reference sequence). The CDR3 here is CSASDAGANGYTF. The CDR3 nucleotides read TGCAGTGCTAGCGACGCAGGGGCGAATGGCTACACCTTC.